This TCR beta chain stems from a study of glioma-infiltrating T cells after dendritic cell vaccination. As for the study in general: Patients had newly diagnosed or recurrent glioblastoma and received dendritic cell vaccines. Autologous tumor lysate-pulsed dendritic cell vaccination was given between 2003 and 2012.

Patients had residual fresh-frozen tumor tissue and more than two years of survival data. No glioblastoma patient carried an isocitrate dehydrogenase mutation. CDR1 MDHEN and CDR2 SYDVKM come from the germline V gene. The CDR3 consists of 15 residues. The trim removed 5 bases at V and 4 bases at J, leaving 6 bases unmatched. Using immunoSEQ multiplex PCR, the repertoire was profiled, and TCRdb retains in-frame clones only, with some absent. The sample lists tens of thousands of clones, more than 75% seen once, with 9.2% in the top ten. The J gene is TRBJ2-7, the V gene TRBV28; TRBD1 matches 12 bases. Source: blood, taken before dendritic cell vaccination. The clonotype was recovered from a human donor with glioblastoma. The CDR3 sequence: CASSARDRGLYEQYF. The CDR3 region has the DNA TGTGCCAGCAGTGCCCGGGACAGGGGGCTTTACGAGCAGTACTTC.